Presented here are 10 T cell receptor beta chains from one specimen sequenced in a study of a mutant IDH1 vaccine in newly diagnosed glioma. No antigens are known for them. This table comes from immunoSEQ multiplex PCR, and its TCRdb copy is limited to in-frame clones, with some not included. The sample has tens of thousands of clones; 85% to 95% are singletons. The sample's time point: week 23, last vaccination. Mutant IDH1 20-mer peptide, at 300 ug, made up each vaccine dose, with topical imiquimod. The sequencing here drew on PBMCs, taken from a glioma patient whose treatment included an IDH1 peptide vaccine. The receptors stem from a man over 45 with glioma.

The J gene is TRBJ2-2, the V gene TRBV19; D perhaps matches TRBD1 (6 bases). The CDR3 has 13 amino acids. Germline CDR1 reads LNHDA; CDR2 reads SQIVND (reference sequence). Trimming stripped 5 bases from V and 6 bases from J, with 10 bases between. CDR3 protein: CASSPHRAGELFF. DNA of the CDR3: TGTGCCAGTAGTCCTCACAGGGCCGGGGAGCTGTTTTTT.

The chain carries TRBV5-6 and TRBJ2-7, with 11 bases identical to TRBD2. V lost 4 bases, J lost 6 bases, and 6 bases stayed unmatched. This CDR3 region has 14 residues. From germline, CDR1 is SGHDT and CDR2 YYEEEE. CDR3: CASSKIAGGFEQYF. CDR3 in DNA: TGTGCCAGCAGCAAGATAGCGGGGGGGTTCGAGCAGTACTTC.

This clone has only a few counts. This chain connects TRBV5-1 to TRBJ2-7, with TRBD2 matching over 8 bases. With 2 bases clipped from V and 3 bases from J, the junction kept 1 base outside the gene matches. Looked up from germline, CDR1 is SGHRS and CDR2 is YFSETQ. The CDR3 has 13 residues. This CDR3 is CASSFSGNYEQYF. The CDR3 region has the DNA TGCGCCAGCAGCTTTAGCGGGAACTACGAGCAGTACTTC. The full variable domain, with the rest looked up from reference TRBV5-1 and TRBJ2-7, is KAGVTQTPRYLIKTRGQQVTLSCSPISGHRSVSWYQQTPGQGLQFLFEYFSETQRNKGNFPGRFSGRQFSNSRSEMNVSTLELGDSALYLCASSFSGNYEQYFGPGTRLTVT.

The chain is built from TRBV5-1 and TRBJ1-2; D may be TRBD1 (6 bases). V lost 2 bases, J lost 1 base, and 12 bases lay in between. Germline CDR1 reads SGHRS; CDR2 reads YFSETQ. The CDR3 runs 15 residues. CDR3 sequence reads: CASSLQGGLNYGYTF. CDR3 DNA: TGCGCCAGCAGCTTACAGGGTGGCCTTAACTATGGCTACACCTTC.

The chain joins TRBV7-8 to TRBJ1-3, with 9 bases fitting TRBD1. This CDR3 region has 17 residues. CDR1 SGHVS and CDR2 FQNEAQ come from the germline V gene. V dropped 4 bases and J dropped 0; count of bases not matched to a gene: 7. CDR3 residues: CASSSQTGGDSGNTIYF. As DNA, the CDR3 is TGTGCCAGCAGCTCGCAGACAGGGGGAGACTCTGGAAACACCATATATTTT.

The genes are TRBV18 and TRBJ1-2; weak D call: TRBD1 (5 bases). CDR1 is KGHSH, CDR2 LQKENI, per germline. V gave up 2 bases and J gave up 0 bases, with 13 bases separating them. The CDR3 covers 16 residues. The CDR3 region has the DNA TGTGCCAGCTCACCAAGTACAGGCAGCGCTAACTATGGCTACACCTTC. This codes for CASSPSTGSANYGYTF. Combining the CDR3 with reference TRBV18 and TRBJ1-2 gives the whole variable domain NAGVMQNPRHLVRRRGQEARLRCSPMKGHSHVYWYRQLPEEGLKFMVYLQKENIIDESGMPKERFSAEFPKEGPSILRIQQVVRGDSAAYFCASSPSTGSANYGYTFGSGTRLTVV.

The rearrangement uses TRBV7-2 and TRBJ1-5; D is unclear. The CDR3 length is 15 residues. The germline V gene has CDR1 SGHTA and CDR2 FQGNSA. V dropped 5 bases and J dropped 3 bases, with 14 bases sitting between them. DNA of the CDR3: TGTGCCAGCAGCCGCCAACCGGGTGCCAATCAGCCCCAGCATTTT. Translating gives CASSRQPGANQPQHF.

The rearrangement joins TRBV5-6 to TRBJ2-1, with TRBD2 identical over 15 bases. Germline V CDR1 and CDR2: SGHDT, YYEEEE. The junction had 7 bases not matched to a gene; V was cut back by 0 bases and J by 9 bases. This CDR3 comprises 17 residues. CDR3 region: CASSLVGLAGGRGEQFF. The DNA for the CDR3 is TGTGCCAGCAGCTTGGTCGGACTAGCGGGAGGGCGAGGTGAGCAGTTCTTC.

The chain employs TRBV9 and TRBJ2-2, with D tentatively TRBD2 (5 bases). Germline V gene data show CDR1 as SGDLS and CDR2 as YYNGEE. Deletions cut 1 base from V and 8 bases from J, with 12 bases between. This CDR3 is 14 amino acids long. In DNA, the CDR3 is TGTGCCAGCAGCGTATCTGGGAGAGAGGGGGAGCTGTTTTTT. It specifies CASSVSGREGELFF.

This chain connects TRBV9 to TRBJ2-5; 7 bases agree with TRBD2. CDR1 is SGDLS, CDR2 YYNGEE, per germline. The CDR3 runs to 14 residues. J was trimmed by 5 bases and V by 0 bases; bases with no gene match: 4. For the CDR3, the DNA is TGTGCCAGCAGCGTAGGGGGAGGGGTGGAGACCCAGTACTTC. Translation: CASSVGGGVETQYF.